A single sample is the source of the 12 T cell receptor beta chains below, sequenced in a study of shared T cell receptors in the human thymus. Repertoires were generated with immunoSEQ multiplex PCR, while TCRdb's copy carries only in-frame clones and drops some. The data contain 65,000 to 70,000 clones, about 95% of them singletons. Input material: thymocytes. The receptor set was obtained from a human donor.

CDR3 nucleotides: TGCGCCAGCAGCCAAACATCTCCCCGGGACACTCTATTTTTCACCTACGAGCAGTACTTC. Its translation is CASSQTSPRDTLFFTYEQYF. V usage is TRBV4-3 and J usage is TRBJ2-7; maybe TRBD1 (6 bases). V lost 2 bases, J lost 2 bases, and 28 bases lay in between. Per the germline V gene, CDR1 is LGHNA and CDR2 is YSLEER. There are 20 residues in the CDR3.

The CDR3 bases are TGTGCCATCAGTGTGATTCTGGGACAGGACAACACTGAAGCTTTCTTT. Its translation: CAISVILGQDNTEAFF. The genes are TRBV10-3 and TRBJ1-1; the match to TRBD1 covers 8 bases. This CDR3 has 16 residues. J lost 2 bases, V lost 4 bases, and 9 bases had no gene match. Germline loops: CDR1 ENHRY, CDR2 SYGVKD.

The rearrangement links TRBV6-6 to TRBJ1-3; 8 bases match TRBD1. V dropped 5 bases and J dropped 3; count of bases not matched to a gene: 9. Per germline, CDR1 MNHNY and CDR2 SVGAGI (reference sequence). This CDR3 is 16 amino acids long. The CDR3 loop reads CASSPGGQAYGNTIYF. CDR3 in DNA: TGTGCCAGCAGTCCCGGGGGACAGGCTTATGGAAACACCATATATTTT.

The chain combines TRBV19 with TRBJ1-5; 12 bases align to TRBD1. This CDR3 spans 18 amino acids. J lost 2 bases, V lost 3 bases, and 8 bases had no gene match. Germline CDR1 reads LNHDA; CDR2 reads SQIVND (reference sequence). For the CDR3, the DNA is TGTGCCAGTAGTATGGGACAGGGGGCGGATTTGGGCAATCAGCCCCAGCATTTT. Protein sequence: CASSMGQGADLGNQPQHF.

The sample holds one count of this clone. J is TRBJ2-7 and V is TRBV27; a weak D match, TRBD1 (5 bases). The CDR3 has 15 residues. In germline, CDR1 is MNHEY, CDR2 SMNVEV (reference sequence). Trimming pared 3 bases from V and 0 bases from J, leaving 12 bases between. CDR3 protein: CASSLQGSSSYEQYF. CDR3 coding DNA: TGTGCCAGCAGTTTGCAGGGATCGAGCTCCTACGAGCAGTACTTC.

The J gene is TRBJ1-5, the V gene TRBV27; TRBD1 matches 7 bases. V was pared by 6 bases and J by 3 bases, with 8 bases of the junction left unmatched. Germline CDR1 is MNHEY and CDR2 is SMNVEV (reference sequence). The CDR3 length is 15 residues. CDR3: CASRNGQENNQPQHF. The CDR3 region has the DNA TGTGCCAGCAGAAACGGACAGGAGAACAATCAGCCCCAGCATTTT.

The rearrangement links TRBV15 to TRBJ1-4; 7 bases map to TRBD1. The germline gives CDR1 LNHNV, CDR2 YYDKDF (reference sequence). This CDR3 is built from 13 residues. V dropped 3 bases and J dropped 8; count of bases not matched to a gene: 3. CDR3 nucleotides: TGTGCCACCAGCAGGGACAGGCGGGAAAAACTGTTTTTT. It translates to CATSRDRREKLFF.

This rearrangement joins TRBV12-5 to TRBJ2-7; 7 bases fit TRBD1. The length of the CDR3 is 15 residues. Germline V lookup: CDR1 LGHNT, CDR2 FRNRAP. The trim removed 5 bases at V and 2 bases at J, leaving 9 bases unmatched. The CDR3 loop reads CASGPNRGGPYEQYF. CDR3 nucleotide sequence: TGTGCTAGTGGTCCTAACAGGGGCGGACCCTACGAGCAGTACTTC. The complete variable domain, with remaining parts taken from reference TRBV12-5 and TRBJ2-7, reads DARVTQTPRHKVTEMGQEVTMRCQPILGHNTVFWYRQTMMQGLELLAYFRNRAPLDDSGMPKDRFSAEMPDATLATLKIQPSEPRDSAVYFCASGPNRGGPYEQYFGPGTRLTVT.

This chain links TRBV7-6 with TRBJ2-7; no definite D call. With 0 bases removed from V and 3 bases from J, the gap between germline ends came to 6 bases. Germline-derived CDR1 and CDR2 are SGHVS and FNYEAQ. The CDR3 contains 13 residues. CDR3 DNA: TGTGCCAGCAGCTTAGCCACCCGCTACGAGCAGTACTTC. Protein: CASSLATRYEQYF. The variable domain in full, with the rest retrieved from reference TRBV7-6 and TRBJ2-7, is GAGVSQSPRYKVTKRGQDVALRCDPISGHVSLYWYRQALGQGPEFLTYFNYEAQQDKSGLPNDRFSAERPEGSISTLTIQRTEQRDSAMYRCASSLATRYEQYFGPGTRLTVT.

The gene calls are TRBV19 and TRBJ1-1; D ambiguous. The V end lost 5 bases, the J end lost 8 bases, and 18 bases lay between the germline ends. CDR1 is LNHDA and CDR2 is SQIVND in the germline V gene (reference sequence). The CDR3 is made up of 14 amino acids. The DNA for the CDR3 is TGTGCCAGTAGTCTGCCGACGGATCTAAGGGAAGCTTTCTTT. This gives the protein CASSLPTDLREAFF.

The rearrangement uses TRBV9 and TRBJ2-1, with D uncertain. Germline V gene lookup returns CDR1 SGDLS and CDR2 YYNGEE. Trimming pared 2 bases from V and 9 bases from J, leaving 21 bases between. The CDR3 is 16 residues long. CDR3 region: CASSVLSGRLPGEQFF. The CDR3, as DNA: TGTGCCAGCAGCGTTTTAAGTGGACGGTTGCCTGGTGAGCAGTTCTTC.

The V gene is TRBV29-1, the J gene TRBJ2-5, with 10 bases fitting TRBD2. Trimming removed 4 bases from V and 0 bases from J; junction bases left unmatched: 11. This CDR3 has 17 residues. Germline assignment: CDR1 SQVTM and CDR2 ANQGSEA. The chain's CDR3 is CSVGPAGGTWYQETQYF. Here the CDR3 DNA reads TGCAGCGTTGGTCCAGCGGGGGGGACCTGGTACCAAGAGACCCAGTACTTC. The full variable domain, in which reference TRBV29-1 and TRBJ2-5 provide the parts outside the CDR3, is SAVISQKPSRDICQRGTSLTIQCQVDSQVTMMFWYRQQPGQSLTLIATANQGSEATYESGFVIDKFPISRPNLTFSTLTVSNMSPEDSSIYLCSVGPAGGTWYQETQYFGPGTRLLVL.